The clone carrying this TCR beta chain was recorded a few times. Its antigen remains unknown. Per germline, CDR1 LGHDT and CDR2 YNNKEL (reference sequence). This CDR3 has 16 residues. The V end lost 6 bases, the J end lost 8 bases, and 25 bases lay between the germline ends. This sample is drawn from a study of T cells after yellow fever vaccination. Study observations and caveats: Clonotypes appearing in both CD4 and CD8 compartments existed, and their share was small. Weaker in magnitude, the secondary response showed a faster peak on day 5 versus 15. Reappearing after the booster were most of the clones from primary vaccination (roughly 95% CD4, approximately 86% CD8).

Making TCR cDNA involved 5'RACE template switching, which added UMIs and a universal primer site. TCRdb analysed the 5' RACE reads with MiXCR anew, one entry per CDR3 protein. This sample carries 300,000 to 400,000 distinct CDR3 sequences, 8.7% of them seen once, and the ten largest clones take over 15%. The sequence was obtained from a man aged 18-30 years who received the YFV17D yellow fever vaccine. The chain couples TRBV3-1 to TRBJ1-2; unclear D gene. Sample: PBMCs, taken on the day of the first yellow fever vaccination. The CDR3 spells CASRWTDALIPGGYTF. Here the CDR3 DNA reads TGTGCCAGCAGATGGACGGATGCGTTAATACCGGGGGGCTACACCTTC.